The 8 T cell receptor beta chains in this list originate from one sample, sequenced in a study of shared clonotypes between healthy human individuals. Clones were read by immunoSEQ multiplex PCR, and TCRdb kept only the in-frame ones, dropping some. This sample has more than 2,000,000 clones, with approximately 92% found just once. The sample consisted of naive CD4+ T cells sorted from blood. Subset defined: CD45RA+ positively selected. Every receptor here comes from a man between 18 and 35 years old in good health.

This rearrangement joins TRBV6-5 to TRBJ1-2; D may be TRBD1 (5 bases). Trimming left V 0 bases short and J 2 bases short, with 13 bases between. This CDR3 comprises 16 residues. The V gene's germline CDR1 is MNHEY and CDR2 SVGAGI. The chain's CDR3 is CASSYSPGRQNYGYTF. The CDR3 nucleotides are TGTGCCAGCAGTTACTCGCCGGGGCGTCAAAACTATGGCTACACCTTC.

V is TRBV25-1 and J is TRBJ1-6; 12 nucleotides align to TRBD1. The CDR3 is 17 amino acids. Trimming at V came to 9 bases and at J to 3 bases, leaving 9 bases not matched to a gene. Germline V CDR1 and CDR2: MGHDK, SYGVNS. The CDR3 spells CASGPGTGGRYNSPLHF. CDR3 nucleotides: TGTGCCAGTGGACCCGGGACAGGGGGCCGCTATAATTCACCCCTCCACTTT.

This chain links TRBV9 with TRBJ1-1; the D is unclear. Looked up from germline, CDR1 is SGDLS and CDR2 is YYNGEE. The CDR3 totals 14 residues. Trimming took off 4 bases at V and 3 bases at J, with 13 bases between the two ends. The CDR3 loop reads CASSPEDGYTEAFF. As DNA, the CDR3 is TGTGCCAGCAGCCCCGAGGACGGTTACACTGAAGCTTTCTTT. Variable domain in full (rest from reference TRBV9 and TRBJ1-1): DSGVTQTPKHLITATGQRVTLRCSPRSGDLSVYWYQQSLDQGLQFLIQYYNGEERAKGNILERFSAQQFPDLHSELNLSSLELGDSALYFCASSPEDGYTEAFFGQGTRLTVV.

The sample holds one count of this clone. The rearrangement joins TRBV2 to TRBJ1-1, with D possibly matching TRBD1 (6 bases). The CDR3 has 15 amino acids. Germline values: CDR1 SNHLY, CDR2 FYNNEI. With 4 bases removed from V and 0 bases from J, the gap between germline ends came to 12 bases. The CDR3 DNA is TGTGCCAGCAGTGTTGGTGAGGGGGTGAACACTGAAGCTTTCTTT. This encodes CASSVGEGVNTEAFF.

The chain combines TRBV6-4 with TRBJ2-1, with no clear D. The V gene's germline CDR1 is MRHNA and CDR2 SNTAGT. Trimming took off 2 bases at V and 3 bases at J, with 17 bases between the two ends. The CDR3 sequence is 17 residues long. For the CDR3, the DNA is TGTGCCAGCAGTGACCCGAAACAAGGGTGGGACTACAATGAGCAGTTCTTC. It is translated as CASSDPKQGWDYNEQFF.

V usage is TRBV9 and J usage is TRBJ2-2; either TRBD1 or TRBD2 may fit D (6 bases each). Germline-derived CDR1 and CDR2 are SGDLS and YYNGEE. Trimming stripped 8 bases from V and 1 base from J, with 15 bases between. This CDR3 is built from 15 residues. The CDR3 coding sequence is TGTGCCAGTGGTCGGGGGCAGGGGAACACCGGGGAGCTGTTTTTT. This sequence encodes CASGRGQGNTGELFF.

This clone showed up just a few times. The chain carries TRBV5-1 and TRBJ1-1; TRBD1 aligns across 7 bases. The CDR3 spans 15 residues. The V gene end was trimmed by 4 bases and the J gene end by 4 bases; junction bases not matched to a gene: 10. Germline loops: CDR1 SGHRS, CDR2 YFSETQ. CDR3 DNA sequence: TGCGCCAGCAGCCGTGACGGGACAGTAATCACTGAAGCTTTCTTT. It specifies CASSRDGTVITEAFF.

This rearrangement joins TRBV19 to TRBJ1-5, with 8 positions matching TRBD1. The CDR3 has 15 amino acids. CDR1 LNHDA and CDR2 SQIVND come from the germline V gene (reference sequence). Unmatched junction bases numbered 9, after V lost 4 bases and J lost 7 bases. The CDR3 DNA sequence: TGTGCCAGTAGTACCTTGACAGGGGAGCGGCAGCCCCAGCATTTT. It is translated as CASSTLTGERQPQHF.